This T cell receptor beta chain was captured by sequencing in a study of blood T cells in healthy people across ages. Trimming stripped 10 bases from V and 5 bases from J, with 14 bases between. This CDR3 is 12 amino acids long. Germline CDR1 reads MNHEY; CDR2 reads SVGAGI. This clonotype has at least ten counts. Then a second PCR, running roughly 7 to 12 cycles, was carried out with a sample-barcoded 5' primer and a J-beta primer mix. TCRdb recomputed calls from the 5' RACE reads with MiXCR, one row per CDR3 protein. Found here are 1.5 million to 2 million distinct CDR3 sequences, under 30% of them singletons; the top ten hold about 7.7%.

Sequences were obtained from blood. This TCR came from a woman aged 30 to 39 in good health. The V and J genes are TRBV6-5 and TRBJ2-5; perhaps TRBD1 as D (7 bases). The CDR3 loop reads CATRGATETQYF. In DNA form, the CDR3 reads TGTGCCACCAGGGGGGCTACGGAGACCCAGTACTTC.